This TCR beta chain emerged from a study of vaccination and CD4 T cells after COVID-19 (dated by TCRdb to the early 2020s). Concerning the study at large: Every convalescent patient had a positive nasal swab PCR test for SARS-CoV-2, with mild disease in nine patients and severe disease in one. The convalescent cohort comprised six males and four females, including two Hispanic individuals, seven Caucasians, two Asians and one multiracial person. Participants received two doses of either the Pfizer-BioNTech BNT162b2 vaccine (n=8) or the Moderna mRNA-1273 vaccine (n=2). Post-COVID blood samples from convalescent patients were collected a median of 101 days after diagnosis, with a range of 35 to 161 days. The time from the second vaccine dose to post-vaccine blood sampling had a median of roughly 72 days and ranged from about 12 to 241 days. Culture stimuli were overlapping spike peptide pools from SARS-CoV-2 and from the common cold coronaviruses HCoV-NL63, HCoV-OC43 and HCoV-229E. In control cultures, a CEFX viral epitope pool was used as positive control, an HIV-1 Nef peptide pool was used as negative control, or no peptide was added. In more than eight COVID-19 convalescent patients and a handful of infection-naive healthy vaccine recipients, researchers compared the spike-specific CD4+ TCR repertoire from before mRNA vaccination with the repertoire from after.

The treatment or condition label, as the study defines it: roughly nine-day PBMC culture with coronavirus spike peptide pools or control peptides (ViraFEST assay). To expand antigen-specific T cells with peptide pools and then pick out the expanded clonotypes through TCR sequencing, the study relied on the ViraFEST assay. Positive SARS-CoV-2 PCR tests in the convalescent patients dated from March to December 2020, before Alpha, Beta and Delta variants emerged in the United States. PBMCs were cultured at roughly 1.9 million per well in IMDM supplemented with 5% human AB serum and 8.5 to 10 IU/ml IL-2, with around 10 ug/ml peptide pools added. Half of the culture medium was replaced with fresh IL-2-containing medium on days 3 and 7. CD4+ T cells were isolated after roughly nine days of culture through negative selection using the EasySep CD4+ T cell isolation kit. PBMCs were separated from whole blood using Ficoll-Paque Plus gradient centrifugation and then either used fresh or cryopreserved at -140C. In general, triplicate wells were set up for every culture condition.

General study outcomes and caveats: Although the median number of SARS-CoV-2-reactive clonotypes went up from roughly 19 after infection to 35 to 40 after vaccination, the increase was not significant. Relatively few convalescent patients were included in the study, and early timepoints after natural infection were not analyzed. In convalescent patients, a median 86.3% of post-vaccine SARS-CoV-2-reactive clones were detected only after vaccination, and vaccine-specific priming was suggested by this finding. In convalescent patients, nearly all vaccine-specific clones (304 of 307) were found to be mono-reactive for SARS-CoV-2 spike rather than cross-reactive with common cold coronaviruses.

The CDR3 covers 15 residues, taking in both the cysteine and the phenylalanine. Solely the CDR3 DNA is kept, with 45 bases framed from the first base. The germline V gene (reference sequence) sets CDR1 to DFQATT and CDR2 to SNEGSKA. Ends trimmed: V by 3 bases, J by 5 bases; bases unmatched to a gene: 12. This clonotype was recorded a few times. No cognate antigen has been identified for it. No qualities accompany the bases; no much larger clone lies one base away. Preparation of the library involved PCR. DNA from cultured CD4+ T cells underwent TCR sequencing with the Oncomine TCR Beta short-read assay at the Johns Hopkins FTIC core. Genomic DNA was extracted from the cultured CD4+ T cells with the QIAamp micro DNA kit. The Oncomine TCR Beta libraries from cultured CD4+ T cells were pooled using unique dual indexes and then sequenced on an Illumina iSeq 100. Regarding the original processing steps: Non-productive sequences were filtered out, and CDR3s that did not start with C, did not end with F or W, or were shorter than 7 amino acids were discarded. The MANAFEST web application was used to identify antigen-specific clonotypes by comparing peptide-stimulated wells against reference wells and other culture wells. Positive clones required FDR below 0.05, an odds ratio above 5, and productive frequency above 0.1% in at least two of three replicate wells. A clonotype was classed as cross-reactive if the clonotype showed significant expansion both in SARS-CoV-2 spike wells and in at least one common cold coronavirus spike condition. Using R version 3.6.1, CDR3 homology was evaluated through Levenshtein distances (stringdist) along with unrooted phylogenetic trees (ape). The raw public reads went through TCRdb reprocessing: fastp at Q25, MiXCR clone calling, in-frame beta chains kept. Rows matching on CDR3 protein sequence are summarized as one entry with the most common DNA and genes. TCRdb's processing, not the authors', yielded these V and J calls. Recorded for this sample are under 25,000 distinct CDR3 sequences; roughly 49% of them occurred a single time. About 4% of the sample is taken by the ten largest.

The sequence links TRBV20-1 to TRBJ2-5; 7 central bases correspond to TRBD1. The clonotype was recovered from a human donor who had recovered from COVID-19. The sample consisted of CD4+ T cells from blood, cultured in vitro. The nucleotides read TGCAGTGCTAGGGACCCGACAGGGCCCTACGAGACCCAGTACTTC. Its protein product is CSARDPTGPYETQYF.